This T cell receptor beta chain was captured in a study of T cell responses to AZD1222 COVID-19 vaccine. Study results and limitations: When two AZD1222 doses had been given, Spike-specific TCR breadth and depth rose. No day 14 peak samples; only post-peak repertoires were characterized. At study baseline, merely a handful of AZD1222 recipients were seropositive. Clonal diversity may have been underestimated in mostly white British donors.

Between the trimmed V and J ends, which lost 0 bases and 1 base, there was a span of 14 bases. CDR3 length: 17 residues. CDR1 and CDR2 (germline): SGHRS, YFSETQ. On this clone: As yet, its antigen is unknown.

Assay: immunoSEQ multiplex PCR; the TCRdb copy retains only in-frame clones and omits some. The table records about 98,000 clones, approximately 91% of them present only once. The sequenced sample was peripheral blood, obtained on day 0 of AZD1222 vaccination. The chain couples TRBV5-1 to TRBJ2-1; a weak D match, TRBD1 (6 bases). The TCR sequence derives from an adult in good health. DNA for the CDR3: TGCGCCAGCAGCTTGGGGGACACTTGGCGATCCTACAATGAGCAGTTCTTC. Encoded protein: CASSLGDTWRSYNEQFF.